This passage covers 15 T cell receptor beta chains from one sample sequenced in a study of CD8+ T cells in alopecia areata. Sequencing used cDNA as its template, made by extracting RNA and reverse transcribing it. The repertoire was sequenced with immunoSEQ multiplex PCR; TCRdb's copy has only in-frame clones and lacks some. The data show around 190,000 clones, 64% seen once. The treatment was: oral pan-JAK inhibitor, 5-10 mg twice daily. Sequencing was performed on CD4+ T cells sorted from blood, taken at week 4, from a patient treated with tofacitinib. Source of these receptors: a human donor with alopecia areata.

This clone was counted only a few times. At the DNA level, this CDR3 is encoded by other sequences in the same sample as well. The chain is built from TRBV18 and TRBJ1-5; D is unresolved. Between the trimmed V and J ends, which lost 3 bases and 2 bases, there was a span of 2 bases. From germline, CDR1 is KGHSH and CDR2 LQKENI. The CDR3 has 12 amino acids. The CDR3 is CASSPGNQPQHF. The DNA of the CDR3 is TGTGCCAGCTCACCGGGCAATCAGCCCCAGCATTTT. Looking up the rest from reference TRBV18 and TRBJ1-5 gives the full variable domain: NAGVMQNPRHLVRRRGQEARLRCSPMKGHSHVYWYRQLPEEGLKFMVYLQKENIIDESGMPKERFSAEFPKEGPSILRIQQVVRGDSAAYFCASSPGNQPQHFGDGTRLSIL.

This clone showed up just once. This chain connects TRBV2 to TRBJ1-2; D unresolved. The V gene's germline CDR1 is SNHLY and CDR2 FYNNEI. This CDR3 contains 14 residues. V lost 4 bases to trimming and J lost 0 bases, with 9 bases between them. CDR3 loop: CASSVLYSNYGYTF. Written as DNA, the CDR3 is TGTGCCAGCAGTGTTTTGTATTCTAACTATGGCTACACCTTC.

This clone occurred a few times. The V and J genes are TRBV23-1 and TRBJ1-5; D ambiguous. TRBV23-1 qualifies as an ORF whose function is uncertain. Trimming took 8 bases from V and 7 from J, leaving 15 bases between them. This CDR3 is 13 amino acids long. This CDR3 reads CASAPHPGQPQHF. As DNA, the CDR3 is TGCGCCAGCGCTCCTCACCCCGGACAGCCCCAGCATTTT.

The chain links TRBV5-1 to TRBJ2-7; 7 nucleotides agree with TRBD2. The trim removed 0 bases at V and 6 bases at J, leaving 6 bases unmatched. Germline CDR1 is SGHRS and CDR2 is YFSETQ. This CDR3 spans 14 amino acids. The CDR3 here is CASSLVGGGSEQYF. CDR3 bases: TGCGCCAGCAGCTTGGTCGGGGGAGGGTCCGAGCAGTACTTC.

This clone appeared a few times. The rearrangement uses TRBV7-9 and TRBJ2-5; D is tentatively TRBD1 or TRBD2 (5 bases each). The V and J ends lost 8 bases and 5 bases respectively, with 12 bases between them. CDR1 and CDR2 from the germline V gene are SEHNR and FQNEAQ (reference sequence). The CDR3 is 12 amino acids. CDR3 sequence: CASRDRGETQYF. The CDR3 nucleotides are TGTGCCAGCCGGGACCGCGGGGAGACCCAGTACTTC.

This chain links TRBV7-8 with TRBJ1-5; 11 bases are a match to TRBD1. The CDR3 covers 17 residues. Germline V gene sequence: CDR1 SGHVS, CDR2 FQNEAQ. The junction had 11 bases not matched to a gene; V was cut back by 4 bases and J by 6 bases. In DNA, the CDR3 is TGTGCCAGCAGCTACGGGACAGGGGGTGTATCTGCTCAGCCCCAGCATTTT. This translates into CASSYGTGGVSAQPQHF.

The chain links TRBV7-2 to TRBJ1-2; D is unclear. Germline V CDR1 and CDR2: SGHTA, FQGNSA. Trimming stripped 1 base from V and 6 bases from J, with 12 bases between. This CDR3 comprises 14 residues. This CDR3 reads CASSLGPTWNGYTF. In DNA form, the CDR3 reads TGTGCCAGCAGCTTAGGTCCCACGTGGAATGGCTACACCTTC.

This clone showed up just a few times. V is TRBV6-1 and J is TRBJ2-2; D unresolved. Germline lookup yields CDR1 MNHNS and CDR2 SASEGT. The CDR3 consists of 14 residues. With 4 bases removed from V and 6 bases from J, the gap between germline ends came to 12 bases. CDR3 protein: CASSGASMAGELFF. The DNA of the CDR3 is TGTGCCAGCAGTGGGGCCTCCATGGCCGGGGAGCTGTTTTTT.

The V call is TRBV5-6, the J call TRBJ1-2; the D is unclear. V gave up 0 bases and J gave up 4 bases, with 10 bases separating them. This CDR3 is 14 amino acids long. CDR1 SGHDT and CDR2 YYEEEE come from the germline V gene. CDR3 DNA: TGTGCCAGCAGCTTGGAAACTAGTGTCTATGGCTACACCTTC. It codes for CASSLETSVYGYTF. Combining the CDR3 with reference TRBV5-6 and TRBJ1-2 gives the whole variable domain DAGVTQSPTHLIKTRGQQVTLRCSPKSGHDTVSWYQQALGQGPQFIFQYYEEEERQRGNFPDRFSGHQFPNYSSELNVNALLLGDSALYLCASSLETSVYGYTFGSGTRLTVV.

The chain is built from TRBV7-2 and TRBJ2-7; the D gene could be TRBD1 or TRBD2 (6 bases each). The CDR3 is 14 amino acids. Trimming cost V 5 bases and J 1 base, with 12 bases left between them. The germline gives CDR1 SGHTA, CDR2 FQGNSA. Here the CDR3 DNA reads TGTGCCAGCAGCCCTGGGGGGCGGTCCTACGAGCAGTACTTC. This codes for CASSPGGRSYEQYF.

V usage is TRBV5-4 and J usage is TRBJ1-1, with TRBD1 matching over 9 bases. V was pared by 4 bases and J by 4 bases, with 11 bases of the junction left unmatched. Germline CDR1 is SGHNT and CDR2 is YYREEE (reference sequence). This CDR3 spans 16 amino acids. The CDR3 spells CASSPGTGSARTEAFF. In DNA form, the CDR3 reads TGTGCCAGCAGCCCTGGGACAGGGAGCGCTCGCACTGAAGCTTTCTTT.

The gene calls are TRBV5-6 and TRBJ2-7, with D perhaps being TRBD1 or TRBD2 (5 bases each). Trimming took off 0 bases at V and 4 bases at J, with 8 bases between the two ends. The germline V gene encodes CDR1 SGHDT and CDR2 YYEEEE. The CDR3 loop spans 13 amino acids. In DNA form, the CDR3 reads TGTGCCAGCAGCTTGGCGGGACCTTACGAGCAGTACTTC. Amino acids: CASSLAGPYEQYF. Based on the CDR3 plus reference TRBV5-6 and TRBJ2-7, the full variable domain is DAGVTQSPTHLIKTRGQQVTLRCSPKSGHDTVSWYQQALGQGPQFIFQYYEEEERQRGNFPDRFSGHQFPNYSSELNVNALLLGDSALYLCASSLAGPYEQYFGPGTRLTVT.

Only one count was recorded for this clone. V gene TRBV10-1 combines with J gene TRBJ1-1, with D hard to call. This CDR3 spans 13 amino acids. The V end was cut by 3 bases, the J end by 1 base, with 6 bases between. The germline gives CDR1 WNHNN, CDR2 SYGVQD (reference sequence). In nucleotides, the CDR3 is TGCGCCAGCAGTGAATGGCAGAACACTGAAGCTTTCTTT. Translating it yields CASSEWQNTEAFF.

The chain carries TRBV5-1 and TRBJ1-2; D is possibly TRBD1 (6 bases). Trimming took off 4 bases at V and 5 bases at J, with 12 bases between the two ends. Germline loops: CDR1 SGHRS, CDR2 YFSETQ. The CDR3 is 13 residues long. CDR3 sequence (DNA): TGCGCCAGCAGCCCAACACAGGGATATGGCTACACCTTC. Encoded protein: CASSPTQGYGYTF.

V usage is TRBV29-1 and J usage is TRBJ2-1, with a weak D call TRBD1 (6 bases). With 7 bases removed from V and 0 bases from J, the gap between germline ends came to 10 bases. The germline gives CDR1 SQVTM, CDR2 ANQGSEA. The CDR3 contains 13 residues. CDR3 bases: TGCAGCGCTGGACAGCTCTCCTACAATGAGCAGTTCTTC. This codes for CSAGQLSYNEQFF.